One sample yielded the 28 T cell receptor beta chains listed below, sequenced in a study of OX40 agonist ivuxolimab in advanced cancers. The method was immunoSEQ multiplex PCR; TCRdb's version includes in-frame clones alone and lacks a portion of them. The sample lists roughly 80,000 clones, over 90% seen once, with 0.55% to 0.8% in the top ten. The specimen comprised CD4+ or CD8+ T cells sorted from blood, sampled in a trial of the OX40 agonist ivuxolimab. The receptors come from an adult with an advanced solid tumor such as melanoma, head and neck, liver or kidney cancer.

The chain recombines TRBV19 with TRBJ2-7; D unresolved. This CDR3 spans 13 amino acids. With 4 bases removed from V and 0 bases from J, the gap between germline ends came to 7 bases. The germline CDR1 and CDR2 sequences are LNHDA and SQIVND (reference sequence). Here the CDR3 DNA reads TGTGCCAGTAGTACTGATAGCTCCTACGAGCAGTACTTC. Translated, it gives CASSTDSSYEQYF.

The gene calls are TRBV7-2 and TRBJ2-7, with TRBD2 as a possible D gene (5 bases). The CDR3 covers 16 residues. Trimming took 4 bases from V and 3 from J, leaving 19 bases between them. Germline loops: CDR1 SGHTA, CDR2 FQGNSA. In nucleotides, the CDR3 is TGTGCCAGCAGCTCCCGAACTAGTGTACCTTTCTACGAGCAGTACTTC. Its protein is CASSSRTSVPFYEQYF.

DNA of the CDR3: TGTGCCAGCAGTTTCCGAGATAGCACAGATACGCAGTATTTT. Protein product: CASSFRDSTDTQYF. This chain links TRBV27 with TRBJ2-3, with D unclear. Germline-derived CDR1 and CDR2 are MNHEY and SMNVEV (reference sequence). This CDR3 has 14 amino acids. The germline V and J ends were trimmed by 3 bases and 0 bases, with 7 bases remaining between them.

This rearrangement joins TRBV7-2 to TRBJ2-1; 7 nucleotides match TRBD1. Germline values: CDR1 SGHTA, CDR2 FQGNSA. Germline trimming cut 4 bases from V and 6 bases from J; bases unmatched to any gene: 6. This CDR3 region has 14 residues. The DNA of the CDR3 is TGTGCCAGCAGCTCAAAAAGGGGGCTCAATGAGCAGTTCTTC. Amino acids: CASSSKRGLNEQFF. Filled out from reference TRBV7-2 and TRBJ2-1, the complete variable domain reads GAGVSQSPSNKVTEKGKDVELRCDPISGHTALYWYRQSLGQGLEFLIYFQGNSAPDKSGLPSDRFSAERTGGSVSTLTIQRTQQEDSAVYLCASSSKRGLNEQFFGPGTRLTVL.

This sequence joins TRBV28 and TRBJ1-1; D call uncertain. CDR1 is MDHEN and CDR2 is SYDVKM in the germline V gene. CDR3 length: 13 residues. V was trimmed by 6 bases and J by 6 bases, leaving 14 bases between them. CDR3 coding DNA: TGTGCCAGCAGCCTTTCCTATCCCCCTGAAGCTTTCTTT. Its protein is CASSLSYPPEAFF.

CDR3 in amino acids: CASSLARTGKIYEQYF. The DNA for the CDR3 is TGTGCCAGCAGCTTAGCCAGGACAGGGAAGATCTACGAGCAGTACTTC. The chain carries TRBV11-2 and TRBJ2-7; 8 bases map to TRBD1. Trimming cost V 1 base and J 3 bases; bases outside gene matches: 8. CDR1 and CDR2 (germline): SGHAT, FQNNGV. The CDR3 is 16 residues long.

The chain uses TRBV5-1 and TRBJ1-2; 7 bases are shared with TRBD1. V was pared by 4 bases and J by 6 bases, with 12 bases of the junction left unmatched. This CDR3 is built from 15 residues. Germline loops: CDR1 SGHRS, CDR2 YFSETQ. CDR3 bases: TGCGCCAGCAGCGTCAACAGGGGCCCAACTAATGGCTACACCTTC. This sequence encodes CASSVNRGPTNGYTF.

This sequence joins TRBV2 and TRBJ2-2, with 10 positions matching TRBD1. CDR1 and CDR2 (germline): SNHLY, FYNNEI. With 11 bases clipped from V and 4 bases from J, the junction kept 7 bases outside the gene matches. CDR3 length equals 14 residues. For the CDR3, the DNA is TGTGCCTGCACCCGGGACAGGGGCACCGGGGAGCTGTTTTTT. Amino acid sequence: CACTRDRGTGELFF.

The rearrangement uses TRBV19 and TRBJ1-2, with D maybe TRBD1 (5 bases). Trimming shortened V by 5 bases and J by 0 bases, and 10 bases separated the two germline ends. Germline values: CDR1 LNHDA, CDR2 SQIVND (reference sequence). CDR3 length equals 14 residues. CDR3: CASSRQNTNYGYTF. CDR3 nucleotides: TGTGCCAGTAGTCGACAGAATACTAACTATGGCTACACCTTC.

The gene calls are TRBV6-1 and TRBJ2-7, with D possibly TRBD1 on 6 matching bases. V dropped 4 bases and J dropped 0 bases, with 7 bases sitting between them. The CDR3 totals 13 residues. Germline CDR1 MNHNS, CDR2 SASEGT. The CDR3 protein is CASSGGHSYEQYF. The CDR3 coding sequence is TGTGCCAGCAGTGGGGGACACTCCTACGAGCAGTACTTC.

This clone came up once. The rearrangement links TRBV9 to TRBJ2-7, with D maybe TRBD1 (6 bases). The V gene lost 2 bases and the J gene lost 6 bases, with 15 bases spanning the gap. The CDR3 is made up of 14 amino acids. The germline gives CDR1 SGDLS, CDR2 YYNGEE. The CDR3 region is CASSVGQGTLEQYF. The CDR3 DNA sequence: TGTGCCAGCAGCGTGGGTCAGGGGACACTCGAGCAGTACTTC.

This clone occurred once. The CDR3 region is CATSRGTGELFF. The CDR3, as DNA: TGTGCCACCAGCAGAGGCACCGGGGAGCTGTTTTTT. The chain employs TRBV15 and TRBJ2-2; no reliable D call. CDR3 length: 12 amino acids. Per germline, CDR1 LNHNV and CDR2 YYDKDF (reference sequence). Trimming left V 1 base short and J 4 bases short, with 1 base between.

V is TRBV27 and J is TRBJ2-1; D is unclear. The CDR3 has 14 residues. CDR1 MNHEY and CDR2 SMNVEV come from the germline V gene (reference sequence). V was shortened by 9 bases and J by 0 bases, with 12 bases between the two germline ends. DNA for the CDR3: TGTGCCAGTCGCGAGGCGTCCTCCTACAATGAGCAGTTCTTC. Its protein product is CASREASSYNEQFF.

The CDR3 protein is CASSPPAGSTDTQYF. CDR3 DNA sequence: TGTGCCAGCAGCCCCCCGGCGGGTAGCACAGATACGCAGTATTTT. This chain connects TRBV11-3 to TRBJ2-3, with D possibly TRBD2 on 5 matching bases. CDR1 and CDR2 from the germline V gene are SGHNT and YENEEA. The CDR3 consists of 15 residues. The ends were cut back, 5 bases at V and 0 bases at J, with 12 bases in the middle.

This clone has just one count. This rearrangement joins TRBV7-9 to TRBJ2-1; 14 nucleotides agree with TRBD2. Germline loops: CDR1 SEHNR, CDR2 FQNEAQ (reference sequence). This CDR3 has 16 amino acids. V gave up 6 bases and J gave up 2 bases; unmatched junction bases: 3. In DNA form, the CDR3 reads TGTGCCAGCAGACCGACTAGCGGGAGGGCCTACAATGAGCAGTTCTTC. It translates to CASRPTSGRAYNEQFF.

The rearrangement joins TRBV6-1 to TRBJ2-2, with D possibly matching TRBD1 (6 bases). CDR3 size: 16 residues. Trimming stripped 6 bases from V and 1 base from J, with 15 bases between. Per the germline V gene, CDR1 is MNHNS and CDR2 is SASEGT. CDR3 sequence: CASSERTDMNTGELFF. CDR3 bases: TGTGCCAGCAGCGAACGGACAGATATGAACACCGGGGAGCTGTTTTTT.

This chain joins TRBV11-3 and TRBJ1-1; tentative D call: TRBD1 (5 bases). Germline CDR1 SGHNT, CDR2 YENEEA. The CDR3 is made up of 13 amino acids. Between the trimmed V and J ends, which lost 5 bases and 0 bases, there was a span of 7 bases. DNA for the CDR3: TGTGCCAGCAGCCGGACAATGAACACTGAAGCTTTCTTT. Translated: CASSRTMNTEAFF.

The CDR3 loop reads CASRQGTYNEQFF. The CDR3 DNA reads as TGTGCCAGCAGACAGGGTACCTACAATGAGCAGTTCTTC. The V gene is TRBV27, the J gene TRBJ2-1; tentatively, D is TRBD1 (6 bases). The V gene lost 6 bases and the J gene lost 2 bases, with 8 bases spanning the gap. CDR1 is MNHEY, CDR2 SMNVEV, per germline (reference sequence). There are 13 residues in the CDR3.

The CDR3 DNA follows: TGTGCCAGCAGCTTAAGCGCAGACTACGAGCAGTACTTC. As protein: CASSLSADYEQYF. The gene calls are TRBV7-3 and TRBJ2-7; D gene unclear. CDR1 SGHTA and CDR2 FQGTGA come from the germline V gene. V was cut by 1 base and J by 3 bases, with 7 bases left in between. This CDR3 has 13 amino acids.

V is TRBV4-3 and J is TRBJ2-1; 11 positions agree with TRBD2. Trimming took 4 bases from V and 7 from J; bases not matched to a gene: 12. CDR1 LGHNA and CDR2 YSLEER come from the germline V gene. The CDR3 runs to 17 residues. The CDR3 reads CASSPRVAGGPLNEQFF. The CDR3 nucleotides are TGCGCCAGCAGCCCCCGGGTAGCGGGAGGGCCATTAAATGAGCAGTTCTTC.

This chain joins TRBV7-6 and TRBJ1-1; 7 positions match TRBD1. The CDR3 is made up of 17 amino acids. V shed 1 base, J shed 5 bases, and the junction held 13 bases outside the gene matches. Germline CDR1 reads SGHVS; CDR2 reads FNYEAQ. CDR3 amino acids: CASSLVPIPQGGTEAFF. The CDR3 bases are TGTGCCAGCAGCTTAGTACCAATCCCGCAGGGGGGAACTGAAGCTTTCTTT.

This chain links TRBV7-8 with TRBJ1-1, with D maybe TRBD1 (5 bases). Per the germline V gene, CDR1 is SGHVS and CDR2 is FQNEAQ. There are 16 residues in the CDR3. Trimming removed 6 bases at V and 7 bases at J, with 24 bases between. As DNA, the CDR3 is TGTGCCAGCAGGAACCCATCGGGGACCTCCGGGTTTGAAGCTTTCTTT. Its translation is CASRNPSGTSGFEAFF.

This chain links TRBV18 with TRBJ1-4, with a tentative D call TRBD1 (5 bases). CDR1 and CDR2 (germline): KGHSH, LQKENI. This CDR3 is 13 amino acids long. V was pared by 5 bases and J by 8 bases, with 12 bases between. CDR3 protein: CASSGDRSEKLFF. DNA for the CDR3: TGTGCCAGCTCAGGGGACCGATCCGAAAAACTGTTTTTT.

V and J are TRBV7-2 and TRBJ2-1; 7 nucleotides match TRBD1. Trimming cost V 9 bases and J 2 bases; bases outside gene matches: 7. Germline loops: CDR1 SGHTA, CDR2 FQGNSA. The CDR3 runs to 14 residues. Here the CDR3 reads CASDATGPYNEQFF. Written as DNA, the CDR3 is TGTGCCAGTGACGCGACAGGGCCCTACAATGAGCAGTTCTTC.

The chain has TRBV6-1 and TRBJ2-1; D possibly corresponds to TRBD2 (6 bases). Deletions cut 7 bases from V and 6 bases from J, with 16 bases between. Germline CDR1 is MNHNS and CDR2 is SASEGT. There are 14 residues in the CDR3. The CDR3 nucleotides are TGTGCCAGCACCGCGGGGACCTGGGGCAATGAGCAGTTCTTC. Amino acid sequence: CASTAGTWGNEQFF.

V gene TRBV19 combines with J gene TRBJ1-5, with 9 nucleotides matching TRBD1. The CDR3 length is 16 residues. J gave up 6 bases and V 0 bases, and 6 bases lay outside the gene matches. Germline V CDR1 and CDR2: LNHDA, SQIVND (reference sequence). The CDR3 sequence: CASSIEAGQGSQPQHF. The DNA for the CDR3 is TGTGCCAGTAGTATAGAAGCGGGACAGGGTAGTCAGCCCCAGCATTTT.

This rearrangement joins TRBV5-1 to TRBJ2-3; D tentatively reads TRBD1 or TRBD2 (5 bases each). Germline-derived CDR1 and CDR2 are SGHRS and YFSETQ. V dropped 4 bases and J dropped 4 bases, with 31 bases sitting between them. The CDR3 extends over 20 amino acids. CDR3 DNA: TGCGCCAGCAGCGACCGGGGTGGTACCAAGGGGCCTTTTTCCGCAGATACGCAGTATTTT. Its translation: CASSDRGGTKGPFSADTQYF.

The rearrangement uses TRBV7-2 and TRBJ1-5; possibly TRBD1 for D (6 bases). This CDR3 has 16 residues. The germline CDR1 and CDR2 sequences are SGHTA and FQGNSA. V was shortened by 5 bases and J by 0 bases, with 14 bases between the two germline ends. The CDR3 spells CASSPAGQNSNQPQHF. The DNA of the CDR3 is TGTGCCAGCAGCCCGGCAGGACAGAATAGCAATCAGCCCCAGCATTTT.